The rows below give T cell receptor beta chains drawn from one sample of a study of T cell responses to AZD1222 COVID-19 vaccine. Assay: immunoSEQ multiplex PCR; the TCRdb copy retains only in-frame clones and omits some. Altogether some 130,000 clones are present, more than 85% being singletons, with the ten largest covering 2.5% to 3.5%. Sequencing was performed on peripheral blood, taken on day 0 of AZD1222 vaccination. The receptors originated from an adult in good health. Each CDR3 is given without its conserved first and last residue. Each record gives: CDR3 length, V gene, J gene, CDR3 protein.

14,TRBV3-1/TRBV3-2,TRBJ2-1,ASSQGVLGANNEQF
11,TRBV20-1,TRBJ2-7,SASRGLVYEQY
12,TRBV4-3,TRBJ1-5,ASSQESGTQPQH
14,TRBV7-8,TRBJ2-7,ASSFSAGQLLWEQY
16,TRBV5-1,TRBJ1-4,ASSPQGGFGATNEKLF
11,TRBV28,TRBJ1-5,ASTRTADQPQH
12,TRBV11-2,TRBJ2-5,ASSLGFTKETQY
11,TRBV12-3/TRBV12-4,TRBJ1-1,ASSLGANTEAF
13,TRBV4-2,TRBJ2-2,ASSQEAAGSGELF
12,TRBV20-1,TRBJ1-1,SASNLRGGTEAF
12,TRBV28,TRBJ1-6,ATTGARLDSPLH
12,TRBV5-6,TRBJ1-1,ASSLAPGGTEAF
8,TRBV7-9,TRBJ2-7,ASSLDEQY
11,TRBV11-3,TRBJ2-2,ASSLESSGELF
10,TRBV6-5,TRBJ1-6,ASTRGDSPLH
13,TRBV28,TRBJ2-7,ASSPPHRYRSEQY